The next 12 T cell receptor beta chains were all read from a single sample in a study of cytomegalovirus exposure and HLA in healthy donors. PCR used 60 Vbeta primers and 13 Jbeta primers. Some clones are missing from TCRdb's copy, which holds only in-frame ones; the method was immunoSEQ multiplex PCR. The table shows some 200,000 clones, with 8.5% to 10% occurring only once. The sequencing sample was made of PBMCs. The receptors stem from a woman in her twenties or thirties in good health and CMV-seropositive.

This sequence joins TRBV11-2 and TRBJ1-5; TRBD1 aligns across 9 bases. The CDR3 totals 15 residues. The trim removed 5 bases at V and 7 bases at J, leaving 9 bases unmatched. Germline V gene sequence: CDR1 SGHAT, CDR2 FQNNGV. CDR3: CASSPDRGITQPQHF. The CDR3 DNA is TGTGCCAGCAGCCCAGACAGGGGGATAACGCAGCCCCAGCATTTT.

This clone turned up a few times. An end of the junction does not agree with germline; a read error may underlie this. The rearrangement joins TRBV27 to TRBJ2-7; 7 bases fit TRBD2. CDR1 is MNHEY, CDR2 SMNVEV, per germline (reference sequence). The CDR3 totals 16 residues. The CDR3 region is CASSLDRAGRLREKYF. The CDR3 region has the DNA TGTGCCAGCAGTTTAGACCGAGCGGGACGACTGCGCGAGAAGTACTTC.

This clone turned up a few times. The V call is TRBV6-5, the J call TRBJ2-7; D perhaps matches TRBD2 (6 bases). The CDR3 sequence is 11 residues long. V was trimmed by 8 bases and J by 2 bases, leaving 7 bases between them. Germline CDR1 reads MNHEY; CDR2 reads SVGAGI. CDR3 sequence (DNA): TGTGCCAGCGGGGAGGCCTACGAGCAGTACTTC. It encodes CASGEAYEQYF.

This clone was observed a handful of times. The chain uses TRBV10-1 and TRBJ2-7; D uncertain. This CDR3 has 12 residues. CDR1 and CDR2 (germline): WNHNN, SYGVQD (reference sequence). V was trimmed by 4 bases and J by 4 bases, leaving 8 bases between them. The DNA of the CDR3 is TGCGCCAGCAGTGCCGGTTTGTACGAGCAGTACTTC. Translated, it gives CASSAGLYEQYF.

The CDR3 nucleotides are TGTGCCAGCAGCCCAGACAGGGGTCCAGATACGCAGTATTTT. Translating gives CASSPDRGPDTQYF. The chain recombines TRBV2 with TRBJ2-3; 8 bases are a match to TRBD1. Germline V gene data show CDR1 as SNHLY and CDR2 as FYNNEI. This CDR3 spans 14 amino acids. The junction had 6 bases not matched to a gene; V was cut back by 6 bases and J by 4 bases. The variable domain in full, with the rest retrieved from reference TRBV2 and TRBJ2-3, is EPEVTQTPSHQVTQMGQEVILRCVPISNHLYFYWYRQILGQKVEFLVSFYNNEISEKSEIFDDQFSVERPDGSNFTLKIRSTKLEDSAMYFCASSPDRGPDTQYFGPGTRLTVL.

The chain employs TRBV5-6 and TRBJ1-1, with D possibly being TRBD1 (5 bases). In germline, CDR1 is SGHDT, CDR2 YYEEEE. This CDR3 spans 14 amino acids. Trimming took off 4 bases at V and 1 base at J, with 11 bases between the two ends. This CDR3 is CASSLGLKNTEAFF. The CDR3 bases are TGTGCCAGCAGCCTGGGACTAAAGAACACTGAAGCTTTCTTT.

This clone showed up just a few times. The chain combines TRBV10-1 with TRBJ2-3; 10 bases align to TRBD2. The CDR3 is made up of 17 amino acids. V was clipped by 2 bases and J by 2 bases; unmatched bases: 7. Germline assignment: CDR1 WNHNN and CDR2 SYGVQD (reference sequence). In nucleotides, the CDR3 is TGCGCCAGCAGTGAGGATTGGACTAGCGGTAACACAGATACGCAGTATTTT. It yields the protein CASSEDWTSGNTDTQYF.

This sequence joins TRBV25-1 and TRBJ2-1; D may be TRBD2 (5 bases). V lost 6 bases and J 9 bases, leaving 24 bases between the germline ends. Germline V CDR1 and CDR2: MGHDK, SYGVNS. CDR3 length equals 16 residues. The CDR3 DNA reads as TGTGCCAGCAGAAATACGGCGGGCCCGAGGAGCGGTGAGCAGTTCTTC. Its protein is CASRNTAGPRSGEQFF.

V is TRBV19 and J is TRBJ1-4; 8 nucleotides align to TRBD1. The CDR3 extends over 16 amino acids. Germline values: CDR1 LNHDA, CDR2 SQIVND (reference sequence). J lost 1 base, V lost 4 bases, and 5 bases had no gene match. The CDR3 sequence is CASSTGTGGTNEKLFF. The CDR3 nucleotides are TGTGCCAGTAGTACAGGGACAGGAGGAACTAATGAAAAACTGTTTTTT.

There are a few counts of this clone. The J gene is TRBJ1-2, the V gene TRBV6-6, with TRBD1 identical over 10 bases. The junction had 4 bases not matched to a gene; V was cut back by 7 bases and J by 2 bases. Germline V CDR1 and CDR2: MNHNY, SVGAGI (reference sequence). This CDR3 contains 14 residues. The CDR3 DNA sequence: TGTGCCAGCAAAGGACAGGGGGAGAACTATGGCTACACCTTC. The encoded protein is CASKGQGENYGYTF.

The chain uses TRBV18 and TRBJ1-2; 9 nucleotides line up with TRBD1. The trim removed 2 bases at V and 6 bases at J, leaving 4 bases unmatched. The CDR3 covers 14 residues. The germline V gene encodes CDR1 KGHSH and CDR2 LQKENI. CDR3 nucleotide sequence: TGTGCCAGCTCACCATATGGACAGGGGAATGGCTACACCTTC. It encodes CASSPYGQGNGYTF.

The chain recombines TRBV5-1 with TRBJ2-7, with D unclear. The CDR3 totals 14 residues. V was pared by 0 bases and J by 3 bases, with 10 bases between. Germline assignment: CDR1 SGHRS and CDR2 YFSETQ. The DNA of the CDR3 is TGCGCCAGCAGCTTGGCCGTTAGCAGCTACGAGCAGTACTTC. Its protein product is CASSLAVSSYEQYF.